This TCR beta chain was retrieved from a study of shared clonotypes between healthy human individuals. Using immunoSEQ multiplex PCR, the repertoire was profiled, and TCRdb retains in-frame clones only, with some absent. In the table there are hundreds of thousands of clones, around 95% of which are singletons. CD45RO negativity and positive selection for CCR7 defined naive CD8 cells, a population that excluded terminally differentiated effector memory CD45RA+ cells. The CDR3 is made up of 16 amino acids. Germline-derived CDR1 and CDR2 are LNHDA and SQIVND (reference sequence). The V end lost 7 bases, the J end lost 1 base, and 17 bases lay between the germline ends.

The material sequenced was naive CD8+ T cells sorted from blood. This TCR was sampled from a woman in her 30s in good health. The chain combines TRBV19 with TRBJ1-5, with D perhaps TRBD1 (5 bases). In DNA form, the CDR3 reads TGTGCCAGTAACCCCTCCACGGGGCTGAGCAATCAGCCCCAGCATTTT. It yields the protein CASNPSTGLSNQPQHF.